Sequencing of this T cell receptor (beta chain) was carried out in a study of blood T cell repertoires in COVID-19. The V gene's germline CDR1 is LGHDT and CDR2 YNNKEL (reference sequence). The CDR3 consists of 14 residues. J gave up 6 bases and V 4 bases, and 3 bases lay outside the gene matches. Participants were aged 18 to 89 years from roughly 25 US areas. Participants' reported clinical history set cohort assignment. For recovered donors of Cohort 3, there were two negative PCRs, clearance, or symptom resolution. Assay used: immunoSEQ multiplex PCR; TCRdb lists only in-frame clones, some missing. This sample yields a few hundred thousand clones, of which approximately 85% are seen a single time; approximately 4% belongs to the top ten.

The chain couples TRBV3-1 (or the pseudogene TRBV3-2) to TRBJ2-2, with 9 bases that match TRBD1. The source material was PBMCs or T cells enriched from blood (not recorded which). The sequence came from a woman in her 30s who had recovered from COVID-19. The DNA of the CDR3 is TGTGCCAGCAGCCTGGGACAGGGAGCCGGGGAGCTGTTTTTT. This codes for CASSLGQGAGELFF.